The next 10 T cell receptor beta chains were all read from a single sample in a study of cytomegalovirus exposure and HLA in healthy donors. A multiplex PCR was run with 60 Vbeta primers and 13 Jbeta primers. Here immunoSEQ multiplex PCR was the method, and the copy in TCRdb shows in-frame clones only, minus some. The table includes approximately 130,000 clones, around 10% detected once. Sequenced material: PBMCs. The receptors shown here come from a woman aged 35 to 49 in good health and CMV-seropositive.

The V gene is TRBV7-3, the J gene TRBJ1-2; 9 nucleotides align to TRBD1. V trimming: 5 bases; J trimming: 9 bases; junction bases outside the gene matches: 13. The length of the CDR3 is 15 residues. Germline CDR1 is SGHTA and CDR2 is FQGTGA. The CDR3 loop is CASSPQQGQGGSYTF. The CDR3, as DNA: TGTGCCAGCAGCCCACAACAGGGACAGGGCGGCAGCTACACCTTC. Supplemented by reference TRBV7-3 and TRBJ1-2, the full variable domain reads GAGVSQTPSNKVTEKGKYVELRCDPISGHTALYWYRQSLGQGPEFLIYFQGTGAADDSGLPNDRFFAVRPEGSVSTLKIQRTERGDSAVYLCASSPQQGQGGSYTFGSGTRLTVV.

This clone was seen more than once but under ten times. The chain combines TRBV11-3 with TRBJ2-2; the D gene is possibly TRBD1 (6 bases). CDR1 and CDR2 (germline): SGHNT, YENEEA. V shed 5 bases and J shed 0 bases, with 10 bases lying between them. There are 15 residues in the CDR3. The CDR3 here is CASSRTAPNTGELFF. The CDR3 coding sequence is TGTGCCAGCAGCCGGACAGCTCCGAACACCGGGGAGCTGTTTTTT. Complete variable domain (other parts from reference TRBV11-3 and TRBJ2-2): EAGVVQSPRYKIIEKKQPVAFWCNPISGHNTLYWYLQNLGQGPELLIRYENEEAVDDSQLPKDRFSAERLKGVDSTLKIQPAELGDSAVYLCASSRTAPNTGELFFGEGSRLTVL.

Only a few counts were recorded for this clone. The rearrangement links TRBV12-5 to TRBJ1-1; D gene ambiguous. From germline, CDR1 is LGHNT and CDR2 FRNRAP. The V end was cut by 6 bases, the J end by 0 bases, with 8 bases between. The CDR3 totals 13 residues. Here the CDR3 DNA reads TGTGCTAGTGGCCTCGACTTGAACACTGAAGCTTTCTTT. Residues: CASGLDLNTEAFF.

This clone was seen a handful of times. The rearrangement uses TRBV2 and TRBJ2-5; 10 nucleotides agree with TRBD1. The CDR3 runs 14 residues. Losses at the gene ends were 7 bases for V and 4 bases for J; bases not matched to a gene: 6. Germline assignment: CDR1 SNHLY and CDR2 FYNNEI. The CDR3 DNA is TGTGCCAGCACGACAGGGGGCGGAGGAGAGACCCAGTACTTC. It encodes CASTTGGGGETQYF.

The table lists this clone with a few counts. The chain links TRBV5-6 to TRBJ2-7, with D unclear. V was cut by 5 bases and J by 5 bases, with 8 bases left in between. The CDR3 runs to 11 residues. Germline values: CDR1 SGHDT, CDR2 YYEEEE. CDR3 sequence: CASRYGDEQYF. In DNA, the CDR3 is TGTGCCAGCAGGTATGGAGACGAGCAGTACTTC.

In DNA, the CDR3 is TGTGCCAGCAGCCCCAGGGGGGCGAACACCGGGGAGCTGTTTTTT. Protein sequence: CASSPRGANTGELFF. This chain connects TRBV4-2 to TRBJ2-2, with a possible D match to TRBD1 (7 bases). Germline V gene data show CDR1 as LGHNA and CDR2 as YNFKEQ. The V gene lost 4 bases and the J gene lost 0 bases, with 9 bases spanning the gap. The CDR3 length is 15 residues.

The V and J genes are TRBV19 and TRBJ2-1, with TRBD2 matching 13 bases. CDR1 and CDR2 from the germline V gene are LNHDA and SQIVND (reference sequence). V lost 8 bases, J lost 5 bases, and 6 bases stayed unmatched. The CDR3 covers 15 residues. CDR3: CASRGLAGVHNEQFF. CDR3 coding DNA: TGTGCCAGTCGTGGACTAGCGGGGGTACACAATGAGCAGTTCTTC. The variable domain in full, with the rest retrieved from reference TRBV19 and TRBJ2-1, is DGGITQSPKYLFRKEGQNVTLSCEQNLNHDAMYWYRQDPGQGLRLIYYSQIVNDFQKGDIAEGYSVSREKKESFPLTVTSAQKNPTAFYLCASRGLAGVHNEQFFGPGTRLTVL.

In its sample, this clone was seen a few times. One end of the junction varies from germline; a read error may be responsible. This chain links TRBV19 with TRBJ2-5, with D possibly being TRBD2 (6 bases). This CDR3 has 17 residues. Germline V gene lookup returns CDR1 LNHDA and CDR2 SQIVND (reference sequence). The CDR3 protein is CASSIGGIPGVQGTQYF. CDR3 bases: TGTGCCAGTAGTATAGGTGGAATCCCGGGGGTCCAAGGGACCCAGTACTTC.

This clone showed up just a few times. The chain recombines TRBV7-9 with TRBJ1-4; 9 nucleotides agree with TRBD1. The CDR3 spans 13 residues. Trimming at V came to 6 bases and at J to 8 bases, leaving 4 bases not matched to a gene. Germline V CDR1 and CDR2: SEHNR, FQNEAQ (reference sequence). CDR3 loop: CASRQGAGEKLFF. CDR3 sequence (DNA): TGTGCCAGCAGACAGGGGGCCGGCGAAAAACTGTTTTTT.

This clone was counted between two and nine times. V is TRBV4-3 and J is TRBJ2-3; TRBD2 matches 12 bases. V lost 1 base and J lost 2; bases outside the gene matches: 7. CDR1 LGHNA and CDR2 YSLEER come from the germline V gene. CDR3 size: 18 residues. CDR3 amino acids: CASSQGLAGGVTTDTQYF. The CDR3 DNA reads TGCGCCAGCAGCCAAGGTCTAGCGGGGGGGGTTACCACAGATACGCAGTATTTT.